These T cell receptor beta chains were read from a single sample in a study of CD8+ T cells in alopecia areata. Assay used: immunoSEQ multiplex PCR; TCRdb lists only in-frame clones, some missing. The profile shows about 160,000 clones, roughly 65% of them singletons. This specimen consisted of CD4+ T cells sorted from blood, obtained at week 4, from a patient treated with tofacitinib. These receptor sequences come from a human donor with alopecia areata. The CDR3 runs from the conserved cysteine through the conserved F or W. D genes are given only for firm matches. Some rows mark clone size as missing; the rest say once, few, many or name a class of expanded clone.

j_call clone_size v_call d_call cdr3_aa cdr3_nt
TRBJ1-5 NA TRBV2 TRBD1 CASRRETGDNQPQHF TGTGCCAGCAGAAGGGAGACAGGGGACAATCAGCCCCAGCATTTT
TRBJ2-7 NA TRBV25-1 TRBD1 CASSGTGGLYEQYF TGTGCCAGCAGTGGGACAGGGGGCTTGTACGAGCAGTACTTC
TRBJ2-1 NA TRBV29-1 NA CSVSSSSYNEQFF TGCAGCGTCTCCTCGAGCTCCTACAATGAGCAGTTCTTC
TRBJ2-3 NA TRBV30 NA CAVAGGSTDTQYF TGTGCCGTGGCAGGAGGAAGCACAGATACGCAGTATTTT
TRBJ2-3 once TRBV5-1 NA CASSLVAGQTDTQYF TGCGCCAGCAGCTTGGTGGCAGGTCAAACAGATACGCAGTATTTT
TRBJ1-2 NA TRBV30 NA CAWRTGGDGYTF TGTGCCTGGAGGACAGGTGGGGATGGCTACACCTTC
TRBJ2-7 NA TRBV25-1 TRBD2 CASSEWDGRGESEQYF TGTGCCAGCAGTGAATGGGACGGGAGGGGAGAAAGCGAGCAGTACTTC
TRBJ2-2 NA TRBV11-2 NA CASSLDFATGTGELFF TGTGCCAGCAGCTTAGATTTTGCCACGGGGACCGGGGAGCTGTTTTTT
TRBJ2-7 NA TRBV29-1 TRBD1 CSVRSGQETYEQYF TGCAGCGTTAGGTCGGGACAGGAGACCTACGAGCAGTACTTC
TRBJ1-2 few TRBV7-2 TRBD1 CASSRDRADYGYTF TGTGCCAGCAGCAGGGACAGGGCAGACTATGGCTACACCTTC
TRBJ1-6 few TRBV5-1 NA CASSMTQGRSPLHF TGCGCCAGCAGCATGACACAAGGAAGGTCACCCCTCCACTTT
TRBJ2-1 NA TRBV7-8 NA CASSPGGPNEQFF TGTGCCAGCAGCCCGGGGGGCCCGAATGAGCAGTTCTTC
TRBJ2-4 NA TRBV29-1 NA CSVTRTGLQNIQYF TGCAGCGTGACAAGGACGGGATTACAAAACATTCAGTACTTC
TRBJ2-5 NA TRBV30 NA CAWSPSLGTQYF TGTGCCTGGAGCCCCTCCCTCGGGACCCAGTACTTC
TRBJ2-3 NA TRBV30 NA CAWSTDPSTDTQYF TGTGCCTGGAGTACGGACCCTAGCACAGATACGCAGTATTTT
TRBJ2-5 NA TRBV29-1 NA CSVEVAGETQYF TGCAGCGTTGAGGTCGCGGGAGAGACCCAGTACTTC
TRBJ2-5 NA TRBV29-1 NA CSVEFGGTQYF TGCAGCGTTGAATTTGGGGGGACCCAGTACTTC
TRBJ2-5 NA TRBV6-5 TRBD1 CASRTGRWETQYF TGTGCCAGCAGGACAGGGCGGTGGGAGACCCAGTACTTC
TRBJ2-3 NA TRBV5-1 NA CASSLEFGGFPDTQYF TGCGCCAGCAGCTTGGAGTTCGGCGGATTTCCAGATACGCAGTATTTT
TRBJ2-5 NA TRBV9 NA CASSVDSQETQYF TGTGCCAGCAGCGTGGACAGCCAAGAGACCCAGTACTTC
TRBJ1-1 NA TRBV2 TRBD1 CASSERTGTNTEAFF TGTGCCAGCAGTGAAAGGACAGGGACGAACACTGAAGCTTTCTTT
TRBJ1-1 NA TRBV7-2 NA CASSLVLRRTEAFF TGTGCCAGCAGCTTAGTACTCCGGCGGACTGAAGCTTTCTTT
TRBJ1-4 NA TRBV4-3 TRBD1 CASSPQTGTNEKLFF TGCGCCAGCAGCCCACAGACAGGGACTAATGAAAAACTGTTTTTT
TRBJ1-5 NA TRBV29-1 NA CSALLQGSSNQPQHF TGCAGCGCCCTTTTGCAGGGTAGTAGCAATCAGCCCCAGCATTTT
TRBJ2-2 NA TRBV29-1 NA CSVEAPGELFF TGCAGCGTTGAAGCCCCCGGGGAGCTGTTTTTT
TRBJ1-2 many TRBV20-1 NA CSARWTVDTF TGCAGTGCTAGGTGGACCGTGGACACCTTC
TRBJ1-6 few TRBV25-1 NA CASSEYGSGGGSPLHF TGTGCCAGCAGTGAATATGGTTCTGGGGGAGGGTCACCCCTCCACTTT
TRBJ2-3 few TRBV11-1 TRBD2 CASSLVLAGTDTQYF TGTGCCAGCAGCTTAGTACTAGCGGGCACAGATACGCAGTATTTT
TRBJ2-4 NA TRBV6-5 NA CASQRTRQGNIQYF TGTGCCAGCCAAAGGACTAGACAGGGAAACATTCAGTACTTC
TRBJ1-1 few TRBV29-1 NA CSVGGGRVDTEAFF TGCAGCGTTGGCGGGGGGCGGGTAGACACTGAAGCTTTCTTT
TRBJ1-2 NA TRBV29-1 NA CSVEEGAYTF TGCAGCGTTGAAGAAGGGGCTTACACCTTC
TRBJ1-1 NA TRBV25-1 NA CASSEFAGIRAFF TGTGCCAGCAGTGAATTTGCGGGGATTAGAGCTTTCTTT
TRBJ1-2 NA TRBV10-3 NA CAISDSVNYGYTF TGTGCCATCAGTGACAGTGTTAACTATGGCTACACCTTC
TRBJ2-2 few TRBV15 NA CATSRDWGRMLTGELFF TGTGCCACCAGCAGAGATTGGGGGCGGATGCTCACCGGGGAGCTGTTTTTT
TRBJ1-2 NA TRBV29-1 TRBD1 CSASRQGAVGYGYTF TGCAGCGCCTCGAGACAGGGGGCAGTCGGCTATGGCTACACCTTC
TRBJ2-1 NA TRBV5-1 TRBD1 CASSPGTATNNEQFF TGCGCCAGCAGCCCTGGGACAGCTACCAACAATGAGCAGTTCTTC
TRBJ2-5 NA TRBV30 TRBD2 CAWSVSSGTKTQYF TGTGCCTGGAGTGTGTCTAGCGGTACCAAGACCCAGTACTTC
TRBJ1-6 few TRBV6-5 NA CASSSLGWDSPLHF TGTGCCAGCAGTTCACTAGGCTGGGATTCACCCCTCCACTTT
TRBJ1-6 few TRBV9 NA CASTDNRNSPLHF TGTGCCAGCACCGATAACAGGAATTCACCCCTCCACTTT
TRBJ1-5 few TRBV15 NA CATSRDLRASNQPQHF TGTGCCACCAGCAGAGATCTGAGGGCCAGCAATCAGCCCCAGCATTTT
TRBJ2-7 once TRBV30 NA CAWSAQAYEQYF TGTGCCTGGAGTGCACAGGCCTACGAGCAGTACTTC
TRBJ2-6 NA TRBV29-1 TRBD1 CSVDHGTGKPGANVLTF TGCAGCGTTGACCACGGGACAGGAAAGCCTGGGGCCAACGTCCTGACTTTC
TRBJ2-1 NA TRBV4-2 TRBD2 CASSQEGLAGDNEQFF TGTGCCAGCAGCCAAGAAGGACTAGCGGGGGACAATGAGCAGTTCTTC
TRBJ2-2 NA TRBV29-1 NA CSVVAGLTGELFF TGCAGCGTTGTTGCGGGGCTTACCGGGGAGCTGTTTTTT
TRBJ2-5 NA TRBV30 NA CAWSPRETQYF TGTGCCTGGAGTCCCCGGGAGACCCAGTACTTC
TRBJ1-5 NA TRBV30 NA CASIGRPQHF TGTGCCTCCATAGGGCGGCCCCAGCATTTT
TRBJ2-2 NA TRBV7-9 TRBD2 CASSLADNTGELFF TGTGCCAGCAGCCTAGCGGACAACACCGGGGAGCTGTTTTTT
TRBJ2-3 NA TRBV30 NA CAWSAPAVDTQYF TGTGCCTGGAGTGCTCCAGCCGTAGATACGCAGTATTTT
TRBJ2-6 NA TRBV29-1 NA CSVAEISSGANVLTF TGCAGCGTTGCAGAGATTAGCTCTGGGGCCAACGTCCTGACTTTC
TRBJ1-6 NA TRBV2 NA CASSEVGDNSPLHF TGTGCCAGCAGTGAGGTCGGAGATAATTCACCCCTCCACTTT
TRBJ1-1 NA TRBV29-1 NA CSAGPIMNTEAFF TGCAGCGCCGGACCGATAATGAACACTGAAGCTTTCTTT
TRBJ2-7 once TRBV6-6 NA CASSLGPPHEQYF TGTGCCAGCAGTCTGGGACCTCCACACGAGCAGTACTTC